These T cell receptor beta chains were read from a single sample in a study of blood T cell repertoires in COVID-19. Assay used: immunoSEQ multiplex PCR; TCRdb lists only in-frame clones, some missing. This table has approximately 200,000 clones, about nine tenths appearing once. Sequenced: peripheral blood. The receptors originated from a man aged 25-45 years with COVID-19, enrolled during active disease. The CDR3 runs from the conserved cysteine through the conserved F or W. The order of the fields is V gene, clone size, D gene, J gene, CDR3 DNA, CDR3 protein. D genes are given only for firm matches. Clone size appears in some rows only: once, few, many, or a class for an expanded clone.

V gene: TRBV19; clone size: .; D gene: TRBD1; J gene: TRBJ1-3; CDR3 DNA: TGTGCCAGTACCCCGGGACAGGGGGCAGGAAACACCATATATTTT; CDR3 protein: CASTPGQGAGNTIYF
V gene: TRBV19; clone size: .; D gene: TRBD1; J gene: TRBJ1-2; CDR3 DNA: TGTGCCAGTAGTAGACAGGACAGGGGGTCTGGCTACACCTTC; CDR3 protein: CASSRQDRGSGYTF
V gene: TRBV5-8; clone size: once; D gene: TRBD1; J gene: TRBJ2-3; CDR3 DNA: TGTGCCAGCAGCTTGGGACAGGGGTTAACAGATACGCAGTATTTT; CDR3 protein: CASSLGQGLTDTQYF
V gene: TRBV30; clone size: .; D gene: .; J gene: TRBJ1-2; CDR3 DNA: TGTGCCTGGAGTGAAGGGGCCGGCTATGGCTACACCTTC; CDR3 protein: CAWSEGAGYGYTF
V gene: TRBV5-1; clone size: .; D gene: TRBD1; J gene: TRBJ1-2; CDR3 DNA: TGCGCCAGCAGCTTCGGGACAGGGGTTTCTAACTATGGCTACACCTTC; CDR3 protein: CASSFGTGVSNYGYTF
V gene: TRBV7-2; clone size: .; D gene: TRBD1; J gene: TRBJ2-7; CDR3 DNA: TGTGCCAGCACCCCGGACAGGGACGACGAGCAGTACTTC; CDR3 protein: CASTPDRDDEQYF
V gene: TRBV7-3; clone size: .; D gene: .; J gene: TRBJ1-1; CDR3 DNA: TGTGCCAGCAGCTCAGCAGGGGTAGAGACTGAAGCTTTCTTT; CDR3 protein: CASSSAGVETEAFF
V gene: TRBV29-1; clone size: .; D gene: TRBD1; J gene: TRBJ1-2; CDR3 DNA: TGCAGCGTAAGACAGGGGGCAGACTATGGCTACACCTTC; CDR3 protein: CSVRQGADYGYTF
V gene: TRBV2; clone size: .; D gene: .; J gene: TRBJ2-1; CDR3 DNA: TGTGCCCCTTCTAGCGCGTCCTACAATGAGCAGTTCTTC; CDR3 protein: CAPSSASYNEQFF
V gene: TRBV11-2; clone size: .; D gene: .; J gene: TRBJ2-1; CDR3 DNA: TGTGCCAGCAGCTTAGTGCGGGGAGTTGAGCAGTTCTTC; CDR3 protein: CASSLVRGVEQFF
V gene: TRBV4-3; clone size: .; D gene: TRBD2; J gene: TRBJ2-7; CDR3 DNA: TGCGCCAGCAGCCCCTGGACTAGCGGGAGGTCCTACGAGCAGTACTTC; CDR3 protein: CASSPWTSGRSYEQYF
V gene: TRBV5-4; clone size: .; D gene: .; J gene: TRBJ1-5; CDR3 DNA: TGTGCCAGCAGCTTGGGGGGGGGCAATCAGCCCCAGCATTTT; CDR3 protein: CASSLGGGNQPQHF
V gene: TRBV5-5; clone size: .; D gene: TRBD1; J gene: TRBJ1-6; CDR3 DNA: TGTGCCAGCAGAGCGCCGGGACAGGGATTGGGGTCACCCCTCCACTTT; CDR3 protein: CASRAPGQGLGSPLHF
V gene: TRBV19; clone size: .; D gene: TRBD1; J gene: TRBJ2-4; CDR3 DNA: TGTGCCAGTAGTACGGGACAGAAAAACATTCAGTACTTC; CDR3 protein: CASSTGQKNIQYF
V gene: TRBV28; clone size: .; D gene: TRBD2; J gene: TRBJ2-1; CDR3 DNA: TGTGCCAGCAGGCCGGGACTAGCGATGACCTATGAGCAGTTCTTC; CDR3 protein: CASRPGLAMTYEQFF
V gene: TRBV18; clone size: .; D gene: .; J gene: TRBJ2-1; CDR3 DNA: TGTGCCAGCTCACCAACGAGCTCCTACAATGAGCAGTTCTTC; CDR3 protein: CASSPTSSYNEQFF
V gene: TRBV21-1; clone size: .; D gene: .; J gene: TRBJ1-4; CDR3 DNA: TGTGCCAGCAGCAAAGTCGGGGCCCCGGGGACAGGGCGGGAAAAACTGTTTTTT; CDR3 protein: CASSKVGAPGTGREKLFF
V gene: TRBV18; clone size: few; D gene: .; J gene: TRBJ1-4; CDR3 DNA: TGTGCCAGCTCACCAAAGCGGACGGTTCGGGGTGAAAAACTGTTTTTT; CDR3 protein: CASSPKRTVRGEKLFF
V gene: TRBV27; clone size: .; D gene: .; J gene: TRBJ1-2; CDR3 DNA: TGTGCCAGCAGTTTAAGAGGGCAGGGAGGGACGATTAACTATGGCTACACCTTC; CDR3 protein: CASSLRGQGGTINYGYTF
V gene: TRBV7-8; clone size: .; D gene: TRBD1; J gene: TRBJ2-1; CDR3 DNA: TGTGCCAGCAGCTTGACAGGGTACAATGAGCAGTTCTTC; CDR3 protein: CASSLTGYNEQFF
V gene: TRBV4-1; clone size: .; D gene: .; J gene: TRBJ1-4; CDR3 DNA: TGCGCCAGCAGCCAAGATGCGGGGACGGGTAATCCCGAAAAACTGTTTTTT; CDR3 protein: CASSQDAGTGNPEKLFF
V gene: TRBV5-4; clone size: .; D gene: .; J gene: TRBJ1-6; CDR3 DNA: TGTGCCAGCAGCTTGCCGGATTCACCCCTCCACTTT; CDR3 protein: CASSLPDSPLHF
V gene: TRBV5-6; clone size: .; D gene: .; J gene: TRBJ1-4; CDR3 DNA: TGTGCCAGCAGCTTGTTACAGTTCGGTGAAAAACTGTTTTTT; CDR3 protein: CASSLLQFGEKLFF
V gene: TRBV10-3; clone size: once; D gene: TRBD1; J gene: TRBJ2-7; CDR3 DNA: TGTGCCACGAGGGACAGGGGGACGTTAAGCTACGAGCAGTACTTC; CDR3 protein: CATRDRGTLSYEQYF
V gene: TRBV7-2; clone size: .; D gene: TRBD1; J gene: TRBJ2-7; CDR3 DNA: TGTGCCAGCAGCTTAGTATCCGGGACAGTTCTTTCCTACGAGCAGTACTTC; CDR3 protein: CASSLVSGTVLSYEQYF
V gene: TRBV3-1/TRBV3-2; clone size: .; D gene: .; J gene: TRBJ1-1; CDR3 DNA: TGTGCCAGCAGCCAAGCCGGGGTGAACACTGAAGCTTTCTTT; CDR3 protein: CASSQAGVNTEAFF
V gene: TRBV30; clone size: .; D gene: TRBD1; J gene: TRBJ1-1; CDR3 DNA: TGTGCCTGGGAGGAGGGGGCCTCCTACACTGAAGCTTTCTTT; CDR3 protein: CAWEEGASYTEAFF
V gene: TRBV13; clone size: .; D gene: TRBD1; J gene: TRBJ2-7; CDR3 DNA: TGTGCCAGTCAGGGGGCTCCCGCTACCCAGCAGTACTTC; CDR3 protein: CASQGAPATQQYF
V gene: TRBV14; clone size: .; D gene: TRBD2; J gene: TRBJ2-1; CDR3 DNA: TGTGCCAGCAGCTATAAGCGGGGGGTGGTTTCGCAGTTCTTC; CDR3 protein: CASSYKRGVVSQFF
V gene: TRBV5-1; clone size: .; D gene: TRBD1; J gene: TRBJ2-2; CDR3 DNA: TGCGCCAGCAGCCCGCAGGGGGCCAACGGGGAGCTGTTTTTT; CDR3 protein: CASSPQGANGELFF
V gene: TRBV9; clone size: .; D gene: TRBD1; J gene: TRBJ2-5; CDR3 DNA: TGTGCCAGCAGCGTAAGACAGGGAGAGACCCAGTACTTC; CDR3 protein: CASSVRQGETQYF
V gene: TRBV23-1; clone size: .; D gene: .; J gene: TRBJ1-6; CDR3 DNA: TGCGCCAGCAGTCGCCGTAAGGGGCCCCTGAGCTCCTATAATTCACCCCTCCACTTT; CDR3 protein: CASSRRKGPLSSYNSPLHF
V gene: TRBV7-6; clone size: .; D gene: .; J gene: TRBJ2-7; CDR3 DNA: TGTGCCAGCAGCTTTTTAGGGGGCAGCGGGGGCTTCTCCTACGAGCAGTACTTC; CDR3 protein: CASSFLGGSGGFSYEQYF
V gene: TRBV5-8; clone size: .; D gene: TRBD1; J gene: TRBJ2-6; CDR3 DNA: TGTGCCAGCAGCTCCGGGACAGCCTCTGGGGCCAACGTCCTGACTTTC; CDR3 protein: CASSSGTASGANVLTF
V gene: TRBV19; clone size: .; D gene: TRBD1; J gene: TRBJ1-3; CDR3 DNA: TGTGCCAGTAGTATAGCCGGAACAGGGGGCTGGTCTGGAAACACCATATATTTT; CDR3 protein: CASSIAGTGGWSGNTIYF
V gene: TRBV28; clone size: .; D gene: .; J gene: TRBJ1-2; CDR3 DNA: TGTGCCAGCAGTTTAGGGGGGGCTTTTAGGTCTGGCTACACCTTC; CDR3 protein: CASSLGGAFRSGYTF
V gene: TRBV5-1; clone size: few; D gene: .; J gene: TRBJ1-1; CDR3 DNA: TGCGCCAGCAGCTTAATTCAGGGGATGAACACTGAAGCTTTCTTT; CDR3 protein: CASSLIQGMNTEAFF
V gene: TRBV7-2; clone size: .; D gene: TRBD2; J gene: TRBJ2-7; CDR3 DNA: TGTGCCAGCAGCTTACAGGGTACGGGACTAGCGGCACCTGGGCAGTACTTC; CDR3 protein: CASSLQGTGLAAPGQYF
V gene: TRBV6-5; clone size: once; D gene: .; J gene: TRBJ1-2; CDR3 DNA: TGTGCCAGTTGTACGAAGGCGGATGGCTACACCTTC; CDR3 protein: CASCTKADGYTF
V gene: TRBV6-5; clone size: .; D gene: .; J gene: TRBJ2-6; CDR3 DNA: TGTGCCAGCAGCCGTACAGTGAATGGGGCCAACGTCCTGACTTTC; CDR3 protein: CASSRTVNGANVLTF
V gene: TRBV6-4; clone size: .; D gene: .; J gene: TRBJ1-1; CDR3 DNA: TGTGCCAGCAGACAGGAATTGAACACTGAAGCTTTCTTT; CDR3 protein: CASRQELNTEAFF
V gene: TRBV5-1; clone size: .; D gene: .; J gene: TRBJ1-5; CDR3 DNA: TGCGCCAGCAGCTTGGCTTACAGGGCTTTTCAGCCCCAGCATTTT; CDR3 protein: CASSLAYRAFQPQHF
V gene: TRBV4-3; clone size: .; D gene: .; J gene: TRBJ1-1; CDR3 DNA: TGCGCCAGCAGCCAAGGGTACGCGGGGGCCGGGGGTTTTTTAGAAGCTTTCTTT; CDR3 protein: CASSQGYAGAGGFLEAFF
V gene: TRBV5-4; clone size: few; D gene: TRBD1; J gene: TRBJ2-1; CDR3 DNA: TGTGCCAGCACCCCGAGGGACAGAAACAATGAGCAGTTCTTC; CDR3 protein: CASTPRDRNNEQFF
V gene: TRBV6-5; clone size: .; D gene: .; J gene: TRBJ1-5; CDR3 DNA: TGTGCCAGCAGTTACGGGGCGACTAGCAATCAGCCCCAGCATTTT; CDR3 protein: CASSYGATSNQPQHF
V gene: TRBV5-4; clone size: .; D gene: TRBD1; J gene: TRBJ2-7; CDR3 DNA: TGTGCCAGCAGCCCGCCGGGACAGAGGGGGAGCCACGAGCAGTACTTC; CDR3 protein: CASSPPGQRGSHEQYF
V gene: TRBV29-1; clone size: .; D gene: TRBD1; J gene: TRBJ2-7; CDR3 DNA: TGCAGCGTTACAGGGGGCAATCGCAAATCAACAGAGCAGTACTTC; CDR3 protein: CSVTGGNRKSTEQYF
V gene: TRBV19; clone size: .; D gene: .; J gene: TRBJ1-1; CDR3 DNA: TGTGCCAGTACGAGTGTAGCGGGGGCTAGTCCAGCTTTCTTT; CDR3 protein: CASTSVAGASPAFF
V gene: TRBV20-1; clone size: .; D gene: .; J gene: TRBJ1-1; CDR3 DNA: TGCAGTGCTAGTGGGGTCAGGCCAACGAACACTGAAGCTTTCTTT; CDR3 protein: CSASGVRPTNTEAFF
V gene: TRBV6-1; clone size: .; D gene: .; J gene: TRBJ2-7; CDR3 DNA: TGTGCCAGCAGTGACACTACCGGGACACGAAGGGGCTCCTACGAGCAGTACTTC; CDR3 protein: CASSDTTGTRRGSYEQYF
V gene: TRBV4-3; clone size: .; D gene: TRBD1; J gene: TRBJ2-7; CDR3 DNA: TGCGCCAGCAGCCAAGGGCGACAGGGGAACTACGAGCAGTACTTC; CDR3 protein: CASSQGRQGNYEQYF
V gene: TRBV18; clone size: .; D gene: TRBD1; J gene: TRBJ2-7; CDR3 DNA: TGTGCCAGCTCACCAGCCGGGACAGGAGCCTACGAGCAGTACTTC; CDR3 protein: CASSPAGTGAYEQYF